This T cell receptor (beta chain) came from a study of blood T cells in healthy people across ages. For the second PCR, which ran for roughly 6 to 11 cycles, a sample-barcoded 5' primer and a J-beta primer mix were used. TCRdb ran MiXCR on the 5' RACE reads and lists one entry per CDR3 protein. The table includes 1.5 million to 2 million distinct CDR3 sequences, 28% detected once. The CDR3 consists of 14 residues. The V and J ends lost 6 bases and 1 base respectively, with 9 bases between them. This sequence joins TRBV12-3 or TRBV12-4 and TRBJ2-2, with D maybe TRBD1 (6 bases). Source material: blood. The origin of this receptor is a woman between 25 and 40 years old in good health. DNA of the CDR3: TGTGCCAGCAGAAAACAGGGGAACACCGGGGAGCTGTTTTTT. Protein sequence: CASRKQGNTGELFF.